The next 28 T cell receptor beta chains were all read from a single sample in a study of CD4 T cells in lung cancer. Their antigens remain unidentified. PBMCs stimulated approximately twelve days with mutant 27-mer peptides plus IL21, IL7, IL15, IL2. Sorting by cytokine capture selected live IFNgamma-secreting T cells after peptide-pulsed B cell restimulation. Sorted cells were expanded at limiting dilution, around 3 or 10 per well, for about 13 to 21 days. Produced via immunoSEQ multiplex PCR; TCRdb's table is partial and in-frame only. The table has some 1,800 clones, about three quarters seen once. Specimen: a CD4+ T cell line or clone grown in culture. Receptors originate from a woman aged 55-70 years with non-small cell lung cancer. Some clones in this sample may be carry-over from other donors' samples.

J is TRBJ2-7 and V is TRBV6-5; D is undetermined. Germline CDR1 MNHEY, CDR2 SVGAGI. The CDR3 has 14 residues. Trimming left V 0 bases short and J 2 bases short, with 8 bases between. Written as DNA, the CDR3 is TGTGCCAGCAGTTACTCCCCGGCCACCTACGAGCAGTACTTC. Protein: CASSYSPATYEQYF.

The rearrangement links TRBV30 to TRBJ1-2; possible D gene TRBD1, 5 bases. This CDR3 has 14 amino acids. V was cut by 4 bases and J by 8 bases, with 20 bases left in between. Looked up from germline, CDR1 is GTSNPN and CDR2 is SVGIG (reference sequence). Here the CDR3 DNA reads TGTGCCTGGACCACGGGACTCTCCATTGGCGGCTACACCTTC. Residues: CAWTTGLSIGGYTF.

CDR3 protein: CASSEEGTGSHEQYF. In DNA, the CDR3 is TGTGCCAGCAGTGAAGAGGGGACAGGGAGCCACGAGCAGTACTTC. The rearrangement links TRBV6-1 to TRBJ2-7, with TRBD1 identical over 9 bases. The CDR3 has 15 amino acids. Germline CDR1 MNHNS, CDR2 SASEGT. V lost 1 base and J lost 5; bases outside the gene matches: 6.

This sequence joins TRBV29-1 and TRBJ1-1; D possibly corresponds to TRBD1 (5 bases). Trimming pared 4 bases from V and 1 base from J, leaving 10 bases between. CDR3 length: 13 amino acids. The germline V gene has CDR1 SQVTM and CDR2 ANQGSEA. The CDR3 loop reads CSVVRQSNTEAFF. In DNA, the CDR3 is TGCAGCGTTGTCCGACAGTCGAACACTGAAGCTTTCTTT.

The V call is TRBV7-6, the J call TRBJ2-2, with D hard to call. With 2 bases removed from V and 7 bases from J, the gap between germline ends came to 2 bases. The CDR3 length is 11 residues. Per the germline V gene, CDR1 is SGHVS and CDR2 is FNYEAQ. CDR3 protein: CASSLFGELFF. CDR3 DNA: TGTGCCAGCAGCTTATTCGGGGAGCTGTTTTTT.

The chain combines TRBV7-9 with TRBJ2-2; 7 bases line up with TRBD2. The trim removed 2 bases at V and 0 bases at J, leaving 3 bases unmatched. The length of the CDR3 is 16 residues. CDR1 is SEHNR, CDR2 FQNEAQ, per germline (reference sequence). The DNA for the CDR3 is TGTGCCAGCAGCTTATCGGCGGGAGCGAACACCGGGGAGCTGTTTTTT. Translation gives CASSLSAGANTGELFF.

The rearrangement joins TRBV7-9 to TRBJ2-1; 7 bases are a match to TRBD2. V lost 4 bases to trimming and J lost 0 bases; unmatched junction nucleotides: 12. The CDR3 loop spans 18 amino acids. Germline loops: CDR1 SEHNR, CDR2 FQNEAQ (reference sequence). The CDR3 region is CASSSRDYPRFSYNEQFF. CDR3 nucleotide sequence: TGTGCCAGCAGCTCTCGGGACTACCCACGTTTCTCCTACAATGAGCAGTTCTTC.

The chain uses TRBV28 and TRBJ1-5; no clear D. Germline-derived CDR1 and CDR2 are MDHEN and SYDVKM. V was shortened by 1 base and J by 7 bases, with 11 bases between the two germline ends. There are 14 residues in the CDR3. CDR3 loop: CASSLSSRLQPQHF. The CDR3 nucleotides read TGTGCCAGCAGTTTATCCAGTCGGCTCCAGCCCCAGCATTTT.

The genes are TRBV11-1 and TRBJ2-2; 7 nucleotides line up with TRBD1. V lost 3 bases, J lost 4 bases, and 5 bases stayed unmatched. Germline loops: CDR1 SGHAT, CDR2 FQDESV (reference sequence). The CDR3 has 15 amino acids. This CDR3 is CASSLTGSGTGELFF. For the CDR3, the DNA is TGTGCCAGCAGCTTGACAGGGTCGGGCACCGGGGAGCTGTTTTTT. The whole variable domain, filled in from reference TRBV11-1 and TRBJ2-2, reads EAEVAQSPRYKITEKSQAVAFWCDPISGHATLYWYRQILGQGPELLVQFQDESVVDDSQLPKDRFSAERLKGVDSTLKIQPAELGDSAMYLCASSLTGSGTGELFFGEGSRLTVL.

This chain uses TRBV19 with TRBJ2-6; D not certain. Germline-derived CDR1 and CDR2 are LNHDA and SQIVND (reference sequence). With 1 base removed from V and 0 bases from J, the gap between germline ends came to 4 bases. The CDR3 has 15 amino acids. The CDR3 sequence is CASSIGDSGANVLTF. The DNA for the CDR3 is TGTGCCAGTAGTATAGGGGACTCTGGGGCCAACGTCCTGACTTTC.

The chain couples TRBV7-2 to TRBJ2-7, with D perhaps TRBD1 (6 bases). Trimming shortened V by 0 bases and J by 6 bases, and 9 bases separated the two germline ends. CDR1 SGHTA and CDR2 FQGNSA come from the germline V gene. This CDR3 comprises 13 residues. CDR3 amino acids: CASSLARGGEQYF. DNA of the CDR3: TGTGCCAGCAGCTTAGCGCGAGGGGGCGAGCAGTACTTC. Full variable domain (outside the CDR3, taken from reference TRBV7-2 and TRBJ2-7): GAGVSQSPSNKVTEKGKDVELRCDPISGHTALYWYRQSLGQGLEFLIYFQGNSAPDKSGLPSDRFSAERTGGSVSTLTIQRTQQEDSAVYLCASSLARGGEQYFGPGTRLTVT.

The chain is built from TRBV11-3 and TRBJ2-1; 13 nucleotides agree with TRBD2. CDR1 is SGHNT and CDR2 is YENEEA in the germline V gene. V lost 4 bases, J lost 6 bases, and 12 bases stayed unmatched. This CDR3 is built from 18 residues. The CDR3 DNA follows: TGTGCCAGCAGCTACGGACTAGCGGGAGATTCGGGCATCAATGAGCAGTTCTTC. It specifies CASSYGLAGDSGINEQFF.

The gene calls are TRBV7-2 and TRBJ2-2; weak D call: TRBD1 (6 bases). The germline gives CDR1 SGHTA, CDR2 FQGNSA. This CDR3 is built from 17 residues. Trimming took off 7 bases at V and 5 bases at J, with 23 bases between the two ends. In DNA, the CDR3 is TGTGCCAGCACTCAACCACCTGGACAGACACCTACCGGGGAGCTGTTTTTT. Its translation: CASTQPPGQTPTGELFF.

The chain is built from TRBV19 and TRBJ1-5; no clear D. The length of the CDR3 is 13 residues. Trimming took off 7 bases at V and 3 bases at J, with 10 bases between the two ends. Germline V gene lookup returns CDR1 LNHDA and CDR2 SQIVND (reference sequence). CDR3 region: CASNSRVNQPQHF. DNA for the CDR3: TGTGCCAGTAATTCGCGGGTCAATCAGCCCCAGCATTTT.

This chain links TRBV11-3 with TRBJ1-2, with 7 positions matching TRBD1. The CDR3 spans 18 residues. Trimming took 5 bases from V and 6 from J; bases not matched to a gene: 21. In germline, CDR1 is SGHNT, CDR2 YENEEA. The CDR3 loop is CASSPTQATKGQPNGYTF. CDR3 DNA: TGTGCCAGCAGCCCTACCCAAGCCACAAAGGGACAGCCTAATGGCTACACCTTC.

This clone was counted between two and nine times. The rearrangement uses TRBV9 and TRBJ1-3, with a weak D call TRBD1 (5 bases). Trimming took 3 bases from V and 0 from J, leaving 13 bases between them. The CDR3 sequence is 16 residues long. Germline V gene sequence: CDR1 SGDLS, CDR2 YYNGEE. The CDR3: CASSETGRSSGNTIYF. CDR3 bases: TGTGCCAGCAGCGAGACGGGACGGAGCTCTGGAAACACCATATATTTT.

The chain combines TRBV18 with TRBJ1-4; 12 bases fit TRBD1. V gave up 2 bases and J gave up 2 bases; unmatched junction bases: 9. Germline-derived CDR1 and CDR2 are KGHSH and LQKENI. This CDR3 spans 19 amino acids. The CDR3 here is CASSPTSGTGGATNEKLFF. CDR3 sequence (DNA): TGTGCCAGCTCACCAACGAGTGGGACAGGGGGCGCGACTAATGAAAAACTGTTTTTT.

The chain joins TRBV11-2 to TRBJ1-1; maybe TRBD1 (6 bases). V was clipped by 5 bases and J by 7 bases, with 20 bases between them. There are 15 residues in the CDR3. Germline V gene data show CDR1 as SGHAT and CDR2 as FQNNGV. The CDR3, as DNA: TGTGCCAGCAGCCTAACGAGTGGACAGCTTCTTGAAGCTTTCTTT. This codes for CASSLTSGQLLEAFF.

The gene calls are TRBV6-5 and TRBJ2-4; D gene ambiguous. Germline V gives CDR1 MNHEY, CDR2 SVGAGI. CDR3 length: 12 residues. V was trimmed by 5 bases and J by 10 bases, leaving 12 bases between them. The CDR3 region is CASSLSGRIQYF. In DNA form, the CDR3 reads TGTGCCAGCAGTCTCTCTGGTAGGATTCAGTACTTC.

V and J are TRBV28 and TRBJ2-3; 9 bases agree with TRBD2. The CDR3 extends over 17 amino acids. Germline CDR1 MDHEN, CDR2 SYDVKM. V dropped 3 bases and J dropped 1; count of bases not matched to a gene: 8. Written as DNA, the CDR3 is TGTGCCAGCAGTTTCTTCAAGCGGGAGGAGGGCACAGATACGCAGTATTTT. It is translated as CASSFFKREEGTDTQYF.

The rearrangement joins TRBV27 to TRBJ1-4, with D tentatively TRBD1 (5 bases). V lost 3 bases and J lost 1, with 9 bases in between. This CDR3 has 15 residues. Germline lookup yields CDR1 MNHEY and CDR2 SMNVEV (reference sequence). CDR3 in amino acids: CASSLRGRTNEKLFF. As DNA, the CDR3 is TGTGCCAGCAGTTTGAGGGGAAGAACTAATGAAAAACTGTTTTTT.

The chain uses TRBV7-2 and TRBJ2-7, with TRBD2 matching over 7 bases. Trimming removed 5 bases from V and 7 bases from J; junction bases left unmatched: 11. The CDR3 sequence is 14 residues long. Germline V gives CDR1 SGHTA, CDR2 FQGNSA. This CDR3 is CASSLGAGEYEQYF. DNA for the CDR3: TGTGCCAGCAGCCTAGGTGCGGGAGAGTATGAGCAGTACTTC.

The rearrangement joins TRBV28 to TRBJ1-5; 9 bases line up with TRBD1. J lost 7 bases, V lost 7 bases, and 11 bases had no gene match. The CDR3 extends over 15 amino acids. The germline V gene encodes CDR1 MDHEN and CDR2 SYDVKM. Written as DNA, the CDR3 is TGTGCCAGCACTCTCGGGACAGGGAGGGGGCAGCCCCAGCATTTT. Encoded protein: CASTLGTGRGQPQHF.

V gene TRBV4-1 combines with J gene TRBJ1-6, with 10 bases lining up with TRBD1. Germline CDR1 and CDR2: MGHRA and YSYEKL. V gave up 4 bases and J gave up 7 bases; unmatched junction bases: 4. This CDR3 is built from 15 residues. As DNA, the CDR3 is TGCGCCAGCAGCCTCAGACAGGGGGCGAATTCACCCCTCCACTTT. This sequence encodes CASSLRQGANSPLHF.

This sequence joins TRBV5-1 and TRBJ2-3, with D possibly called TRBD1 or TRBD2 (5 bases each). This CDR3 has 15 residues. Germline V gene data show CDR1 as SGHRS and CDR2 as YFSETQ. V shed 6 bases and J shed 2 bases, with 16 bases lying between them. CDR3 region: CASTGGQGSTDTQYF. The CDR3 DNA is TGCGCCAGCACAGGCGGGCAGGGTTCCACAGATACGCAGTATTTT.

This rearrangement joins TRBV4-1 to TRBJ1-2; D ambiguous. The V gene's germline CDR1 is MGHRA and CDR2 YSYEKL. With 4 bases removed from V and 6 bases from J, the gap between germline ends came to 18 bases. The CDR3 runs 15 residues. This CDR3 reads CASSRHPREADGYTF. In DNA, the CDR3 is TGCGCCAGCAGCCGCCACCCCCGGGAGGCGGATGGCTACACCTTC.

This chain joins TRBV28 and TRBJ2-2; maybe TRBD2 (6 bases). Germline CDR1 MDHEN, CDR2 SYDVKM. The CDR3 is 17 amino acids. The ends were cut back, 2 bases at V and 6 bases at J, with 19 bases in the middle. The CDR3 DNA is TGTGCCAGCAGTTTAGTTATCGGGGGTCTTTGGTCCGGGGAGCTGTTTTTT. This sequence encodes CASSLVIGGLWSGELFF.

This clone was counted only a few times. The CDR3 loop is CASSQWTGDGYTF. The CDR3 nucleotides read TGCGCCAGCAGCCAATGGACGGGGGACGGCTACACCTTC. V usage is TRBV4-1 and J usage is TRBJ1-2, with a possible D match to TRBD1 (5 bases). Germline assignment: CDR1 MGHRA and CDR2 YSYEKL. There are 13 residues in the CDR3. V lost 2 bases, J lost 8 bases, and 12 bases lay in between.